This T cell receptor beta chain emerged from a study of tumor and adjacent non-tumor tissue in lung cancer. As for the study in general: The patients, approximately 9 men and 5 women, were 31 to 76 with stage I to III disease. On average, productive TCRbeta reads reached around 4 million per sample. Study-wide points: Patients with more diverse tumor TCRs had worse survival.

As for this clonotype: The antigen is not known.

The CDR3 spans 14 residues. The V gene's germline CDR1 is SGHAT and CDR2 FQNNGV. Trimming stripped 3 bases from V and 4 bases from J, with 10 bases between. No cell sorting was done before RNA was extracted from the tissue. This non-tumor lung sample came from over 3 cm beyond the tumor edge. The library came from three nested PCR rounds adapted from ARM-PCR protocols. From the multiplex PCR reads, TCRdb called clonotypes with MiXCR, one entry per CDR3 protein. The sample carries about 50,000 distinct CDR3 sequences, 74% recorded once. The TCR originated in a woman aged 55-69 years with non-small cell lung cancer. V gene TRBV11-2 combines with J gene TRBJ1-5; TRBD1 might be the D (5 bases). Sequenced sample: distant non-tumor lung tissue. CDR3 sequence reads: CASSFRGSNQPQHF. CDR3 in DNA: TGTGCCAGCAGCTTTCGGGGGTCTAATCAGCCCCAGCATTTT.